The T cell receptor (beta chain) described here comes from a study of T cells after yellow fever vaccination. Study-wide context: Each low-cell-number fraction was prepared by means of SMART-Seq v4 Ultra Low Input. Study-wide points: FACS-sorted repertoires could contain abundant clonotypes contaminating from the bulk population. Most primary-vaccination clones reappeared after the booster (approximately 96% CD4, about 90% CD8).

About this clonotype: The antigen is not known.

Via MiXCR, TCRdb re-called the 5' RACE reads, giving one row per CDR3 protein. The profile shows 400,000 or so distinct CDR3 sequences, 15% to 20% of them singletons. Sample: PBMCs, taken before the yellow fever booster vaccination. The clonotype was recovered from a man between 18 and 29 years old who received the YFV17D yellow fever vaccine.

Written as DNA, the CDR3 is TGTGCCAGCAGCGTAGCAGGGACAGGGGGTACCGGGGAGCTGTTTTTT. This translates into CASSVAGTGGTGELFF. V is TRBV9 and J is TRBJ2-2; 11 bases match TRBD1. The CDR3 extends over 16 amino acids. The J segment lost 5 bases and the V segment lost 0 bases, leaving 3 bases of the junction unmatched. The germline V gene has CDR1 SGDLS and CDR2 YYNGEE.